This T cell receptor (beta chain) is from a study of neurological immune-mediated disorders. Study-level information: There were around 35 multiple sclerosis patients. Of these, roughly 31 had relapsing-remitting MS and 3 had secondary progressive MS.

Synthesis of cDNA was carried out by template-switch 5'RACE. The reaction used 10-nucleotide random UMIs. TCRdb reanalysed the 5' RACE reads using MiXCR and keeps one entry per CDR3 protein. Of tens of thousands of distinct CDR3 sequences in the sample, 3% to 4.5% were seen once. In regard to this clonotype: What it binds is unknown.

Points from the study as a whole: No link was found between any clinical or MRI feature and the multiple sclerosis repertoire cluster. The highest TCR clonal expansion occurred in HTLV-1-associated myelopathy; multiple sclerosis fell below healthy controls.

This CDR3 is built from 14 residues. Unmatched junction bases numbered 7, after V lost 7 bases and J lost 4 bases. The V gene's germline CDR1 is SNHLY and CDR2 FYNNEI. This clonotype was sampled from a man aged 25-40 years with multiple sclerosis. V is TRBV2 and J is TRBJ2-3, with 8 positions matching TRBD2. Material for sequencing was PBMCs. The CDR3 protein is CASNSRGGPDTQYF. The CDR3, as DNA: TGTGCCAGCAATTCCCGCGGGGGGCCAGATACGCAGTATTTT.